This TCR beta chain was obtained from a study of T-cell reconstitution after alpha-beta-depleted transplantation in children (dated by TCRdb to 2016 to 2018). Broadly, across the study: The study quantitatively tracked T-cell immune reconstitution after TCRalphabeta/CD19-depleted allogeneic hematopoietic cell transplantation in children using TCR repertoire profiling.

Receptor libraries were prepared by PCR. This sample was sequenced with an Illumina HiSeq 2500. TCR library preparation used molecular barcoding, with unique molecular identifiers applied to normalize quantification of the TCRbeta repertoire. TCRdb took the public reads, trimmed them with fastp at Q25, ran MiXCR for clone calling and kept in-frame beta chains. Entries are consolidated by CDR3 protein sequence, retaining the most common genes and DNA. A total of over 70,000 distinct CDR3 sequences appear in this sample, 9% to 15% of them only once. Of the sample, about 15% falls within the top ten clones. Worth noting for this clonotype: What this receptor recognizes is not known. The input lacks base qualities; no much larger clone sits a single base away.

This specimen was PBMCs from the stem cell graft donor, taken from the stem cell graft. The receptor's source is a human donor who donated a stem cell graft to a child with inherited bone marrow failure.

The base sequence is TGCGCCAGCAGCCAAGATAGTACAGGGCCTTCCCCGTATAGCAATCAGCCCCAGCATTTT. Its protein reads: CASSQDSTGPSPYSNQPQHF. The V and J genes are TRBV4-1 and TRBJ1-5; the D gene is perhaps TRBD1, on 6 matching bases. Taken from cysteine to phenylalanine, the CDR3 has 20 residues. The entry retains the CDR3 DNA only, 60 bases that are in frame from base 1. The junction carries 21 bases between V and J, which are trimmed by 0 bases and 0 bases respectively. The germline V gene specifies MGHRA as CDR1 and YSYEKL as CDR2.